These T cell receptor beta chains were read from a single sample in a study of cytomegalovirus exposure and HLA in healthy donors. Using immunoSEQ multiplex PCR, the repertoire was profiled, and TCRdb retains in-frame clones only, with some absent. The sample lists approximately 180,000 clones, roughly 73% seen once, with about 1.7% in the top ten. Sample: PBMCs. The receptors stem from a woman aged 25-40 years in good health and CMV-seronegative. Both conserved end residues are part of each CDR3. Fields, in order: V gene, J gene, CDR3 protein.

v_call: TRBV6-5
j_call: TRBJ2-1
cdr3_aa: CASSHGLAGPNEQFF

v_call: TRBV19
j_call: TRBJ1-1
cdr3_aa: CASSIADPGSTEAFF

v_call: TRBV9
j_call: TRBJ2-5
cdr3_aa: CASSADRTSRETQYF

v_call: TRBV4-2
j_call: TRBJ1-1
cdr3_aa: CASSQHQQGANTEAFF

v_call: TRBV7-9
j_call: TRBJ1-4
cdr3_aa: CASSLAPGAREKLFF

v_call: TRBV9
j_call: TRBJ2-7
cdr3_aa: CASSARDRPAYEQYF

v_call: TRBV7-9
j_call: TRBJ2-1
cdr3_aa: CASSSPSGRRSYNEQFF

v_call: TRBV27
j_call: TRBJ2-3
cdr3_aa: CASSLGLAWEDTQYF

v_call: TRBV7-9
j_call: TRBJ2-7
cdr3_aa: CASSSTGDEQYF

v_call: TRBV19
j_call: TRBJ2-7
cdr3_aa: CASLGTGRMGEQYF

v_call: TRBV11-2
j_call: TRBJ2-7
cdr3_aa: CASSRIGGVGEQYF

v_call: TRBV19
j_call: TRBJ1-5
cdr3_aa: CASDQGTGASGPQHF

v_call: TRBV6-4
j_call: TRBJ2-1
cdr3_aa: CASSETGGSYNEQFF

v_call: TRBV19
j_call: TRBJ2-7
cdr3_aa: CASSRQGNNEQYF

v_call: TRBV5-5
j_call: TRBJ1-3
cdr3_aa: CASSFTVGRDQFGNTIYF

v_call: TRBV10-1
j_call: TRBJ2-5
cdr3_aa: CASSRLAGEGETQYF

v_call: TRBV7-2
j_call: TRBJ1-4
cdr3_aa: CASTLTGTNEKLFF

v_call: TRBV4-3
j_call: TRBJ2-7
cdr3_aa: CASSLGQGAYEQYF

v_call: TRBV27
j_call: TRBJ2-6
cdr3_aa: CASKVTSGGLRGANVLTF

v_call: TRBV7-3
j_call: TRBJ2-3
cdr3_aa: CASSSPIREDTQYF

v_call: TRBV2
j_call: TRBJ2-3
cdr3_aa: CASSRDSNLGDTQYF

v_call: TRBV7-9
j_call: TRBJ1-2
cdr3_aa: CASSLVGGTGVAGYTF

v_call: TRBV19
j_call: TRBJ2-3
cdr3_aa: CASRAGREIGTDTQYF

v_call: TRBV2
j_call: TRBJ2-2
cdr3_aa: CASTLAGGSGELFF

v_call: TRBV7-2
j_call: TRBJ2-7
cdr3_aa: CASSLTSGTYEQYF

v_call: TRBV2
j_call: TRBJ2-5
cdr3_aa: CASSLLARGGEQYF

v_call: TRBV4-3
j_call: TRBJ1-4
cdr3_aa: CASSQGPRQLNEKLFF

v_call: TRBV9
j_call: TRBJ1-2
cdr3_aa: CASSPLEGNYGYTF

v_call: TRBV28
j_call: TRBJ1-1
cdr3_aa: CASRNRDKAFF

v_call: TRBV7-2
j_call: TRBJ2-1
cdr3_aa: CASSTTEDNEQFF

v_call: TRBV28
j_call: TRBJ2-7
cdr3_aa: CASSKTGGGRALYEQYF

v_call: TRBV28
j_call: TRBJ1-6
cdr3_aa: CASNNVISYNSPLHF

v_call: TRBV6-1
j_call: TRBJ1-2
cdr3_aa: CASSPRDSGFYGYTF

v_call: TRBV12-5
j_call: TRBJ2-3
cdr3_aa: CASGLNLAGGLYF

v_call: TRBV5-1
j_call: TRBJ1-5
cdr3_aa: CASSLWSGGQPQHF

v_call: TRBV18
j_call: TRBJ2-7
cdr3_aa: CASSPRLAGNTYEQYF

v_call: TRBV9
j_call: TRBJ1-2
cdr3_aa: CASSVEGRGPRGYTF

v_call: TRBV6-5
j_call: TRBJ2-7
cdr3_aa: CASSYARSSYEQYF

v_call: TRBV21-1
j_call: TRBJ1-3
cdr3_aa: CASSKGKLRESGNTIYF

v_call: TRBV4-1
j_call: TRBJ2-2
cdr3_aa: CASSLGQTNTGELFF

v_call: TRBV4-1
j_call: -
cdr3_aa: CASSQERQGLVYEQYF

v_call: TRBV5-1
j_call: TRBJ2-3
cdr3_aa: CASSLGGGTSTDTQYF

v_call: TRBV6-1
j_call: TRBJ2-1
cdr3_aa: CASREGLTRNEQFF

v_call: TRBV10-2
j_call: TRBJ2-5
cdr3_aa: CASSDFGTSAETQYF

v_call: TRBV7-2
j_call: TRBJ2-7
cdr3_aa: CASSSGLTEQYF

v_call: TRBV10-3
j_call: TRBJ2-1
cdr3_aa: CAISESIGTSGSGEQFF

v_call: TRBV6-4
j_call: TRBJ2-2
cdr3_aa: CASSDSIAGGDTGELFF

v_call: TRBV7-9
j_call: TRBJ2-3
cdr3_aa: CSSSLLGPTDTQYF

v_call: TRBV19
j_call: TRBJ1-4
cdr3_aa: CASSTPLSGGYEKLFF

v_call: TRBV29-1
j_call: TRBJ2-5
cdr3_aa: CSVTGGPETQYF

v_call: TRBV7-9
j_call: TRBJ2-2
cdr3_aa: CSSSSRTSRDTGELFF

v_call: TRBV5-4
j_call: TRBJ2-7
cdr3_aa: CASSSAGTAYEQYF

v_call: TRBV18
j_call: TRBJ2-7
cdr3_aa: CASSPRQSYEQYF

v_call: TRBV2
j_call: TRBJ2-7
cdr3_aa: CASRAGRQGEQYF

v_call: TRBV7-8
j_call: TRBJ1-6
cdr3_aa: CASTYYGSYNSPLHF

v_call: TRBV2
j_call: TRBJ2-3
cdr3_aa: CASSDFGQATDTQYF

v_call: TRBV6-4
j_call: TRBJ2-1
cdr3_aa: CASSDSGERNEQFF

v_call: TRBV7-9
j_call: TRBJ2-3
cdr3_aa: CASNGLAGVVDTQYF

v_call: TRBV2
j_call: TRBJ1-1
cdr3_aa: CASIIQENTEAFF